Below, one T cell receptor (beta chain) is given with its context. Its target is not known. The data stem from a study of CD8+CD57+ T cells in acquired aplastic anemia. Turning to the study itself: Sorted CD4+ plus CD8+ cells gave DNA averaging around 3.2 ug. Study-level results: There were 25 to 30 CD8+ CDR3 sequences that occurred in both patients and controls. Patients and controls had CD8+ Simpson's diversity values that were not significantly distinct.

TCR beta VDJ combinations and CDR3 sequences were profiled from genomic DNA. MiXCR was run by TCRdb on the reads, yielding one entry per CDR3 protein. Of roughly 500,000 distinct CDR3 sequences in the sample, under 40% were seen once. It was patients with CD8+CD57+ cell expansion by flow cytometry who were chosen for sequencing. The TCR was taken from a human donor with aplastic anemia. The sequenced material came from sorted CD4+, CD8+, or CD8+CD57+ T cells (not recorded which) from PBMCs.

The CDR3 nucleotides are TGTGCCAGCTCAGTGCGAGGGGACGTTAGCACCTTC. Translated, it gives CASSVRGDVSTF. The chain recombines TRBV9 with TRBJ1-2; possible D gene TRBD1, 5 bases. V was pared by 7 bases and J by 13 bases, with 20 bases between. Germline CDR1 reads SGDLS; CDR2 reads YYNGEE. The CDR3 runs to 12 residues.